Following are 9 T cell receptor beta chains from one sample sequenced in a study of T cell responses to AZD1222 COVID-19 vaccine. The assay was immunoSEQ multiplex PCR, and TCRdb's table has in-frame clones only and misses some. This table has some 120,000 clones, approximately 90% appearing once. The specimen was peripheral blood, collected on day 0 of AZD1222 vaccination. The receptors were sampled from an adult in good health.

This clone was seen just once. The chain recombines TRBV7-9 with TRBJ2-3; D is uncertain. V dropped 5 bases and J dropped 2 bases, with 11 bases sitting between them. The CDR3 is 14 amino acids. Germline V CDR1 and CDR2: SEHNR, FQNEAQ (reference sequence). CDR3: CASSPIQNTDTQYF. The CDR3 nucleotides read TGTGCCAGCAGCCCAATACAGAACACAGATACGCAGTATTTT.

CDR3: CASSSLMRGSNEKLFF. The CDR3 coding sequence is TGTGCCAGCAGCTCACTCATGAGGGGAAGTAATGAAAAACTGTTTTTT. The chain has TRBV9 and TRBJ1-4; TRBD1 is a possible D gene (5 bases). Germline values: CDR1 SGDLS, CDR2 YYNGEE. V gave up 4 bases and J gave up 4 bases, with 17 bases separating them. This CDR3 contains 16 residues.

This clone was detected a few times. The chain has TRBV6-5 and TRBJ2-7; a possible D gene is TRBD2 (6 bases). Trimming took off 7 bases at V and 2 bases at J, with 18 bases between the two ends. The V gene's germline CDR1 is MNHEY and CDR2 SVGAGI. The CDR3 sequence is 15 residues long. The CDR3 reads CASTSGGTGTYEQYF. CDR3 sequence (DNA): TGTGCCAGCACCTCCGGAGGGACTGGGACCTACGAGCAGTACTTC.

The CDR3 region is CASSSRSGLTDTQYF. CDR3 in DNA: TGTGCCAGCAGCTCCCGCTCGGGATTAACAGATACGCAGTATTTT. This chain links TRBV7-9 with TRBJ2-3; the D gene is possibly TRBD2 (5 bases). Germline V gene lookup returns CDR1 SEHNR and CDR2 FQNEAQ (reference sequence). The CDR3 totals 15 residues. Trimming left V 4 bases short and J 3 bases short, with 14 bases between.

The chain couples TRBV6-6 to TRBJ2-6, with D uncertain. The CDR3 runs to 14 residues. Trimming took off 4 bases at V and 2 bases at J, with 6 bases between the two ends. Germline CDR1 and CDR2: MNHNY and SVGAGI (reference sequence). The CDR3 nucleotides are TGTGCCAGCAGTTCACCCCCTGGGGCCAACGTCCTGACTTTC. This encodes CASSSPPGANVLTF.

The V gene is TRBV28, the J gene TRBJ2-7; the D gene is possibly TRBD1 (5 bases). The germline V and J ends were trimmed by 3 bases and 5 bases, with 14 bases remaining between them. In germline, CDR1 is MDHEN, CDR2 SYDVKM. This CDR3 comprises 14 residues. CDR3 nucleotides: TGTGCCAGCAGTTTCCCCAGGGCACTGGACGAGCAGTACTTC. Encoded protein: CASSFPRALDEQYF.

This clone was detected only a few times. The chain carries TRBV30 and TRBJ1-2; D uncertain. V was shortened by 0 bases and J by 8 bases, with 10 bases between the two germline ends. This CDR3 contains 12 residues. Per germline, CDR1 GTSNPN and CDR2 SVGIG (reference sequence). CDR3 loop: CAWSVLGDGYTF. The CDR3 DNA sequence: TGTGCCTGGAGTGTCCTTGGCGACGGCTACACCTTC.

The chain's CDR3 is CASSAGQGIETQYF. As DNA, the CDR3 is TGTGCCAGCTCAGCTGGACAGGGTATTGAGACCCAGTACTTC. The chain links TRBV18 to TRBJ2-5, with 8 bases matching TRBD1. The CDR3 loop spans 14 amino acids. Unmatched junction bases numbered 7, after V lost 5 bases and J lost 5 bases. Germline V gene lookup returns CDR1 KGHSH and CDR2 LQKENI.

V usage is TRBV6-1 and J usage is TRBJ2-7; D is possibly TRBD1 (6 bases). Germline CDR1 and CDR2: MNHNS and SASEGT. Trimming cost V 1 base and J 4 bases, with 14 bases left between them. The CDR3 has 15 residues. The CDR3 sequence: CASSEVGRGLYEQYF. The CDR3 DNA is TGTGCCAGCAGTGAAGTCGGCAGGGGCCTGTACGAGCAGTACTTC.